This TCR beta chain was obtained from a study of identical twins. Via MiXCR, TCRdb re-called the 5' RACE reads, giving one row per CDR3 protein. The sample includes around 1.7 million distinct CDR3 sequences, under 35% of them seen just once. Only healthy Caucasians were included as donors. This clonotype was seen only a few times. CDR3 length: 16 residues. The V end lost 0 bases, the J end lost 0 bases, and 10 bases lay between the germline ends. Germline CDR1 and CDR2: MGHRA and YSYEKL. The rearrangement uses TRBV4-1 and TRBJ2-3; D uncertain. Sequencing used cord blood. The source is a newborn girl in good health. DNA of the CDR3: TGCGCCAGCAGCCAAGATCCCTTCCTTAGCACAGATACGCAGTATTTT. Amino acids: CASSQDPFLSTDTQYF.